Below, 7 T cell receptor beta chains from the same sample are listed, as sequenced in a study of blood T cells in healthy people across ages. A second PCR of about 7 to 12 cycles used a sample-barcoded 5' primer and a J-beta primer mix. A single record per CDR3 protein comes from TCRdb applying MiXCR to the 5' RACE reads. The sample includes fewer than 2,000,000 distinct CDR3 sequences, almost 35% of them seen just once. The sequencing input was blood. Every receptor here comes from a woman under 40 in good health.

This chain joins TRBV4-1 and TRBJ1-5, with 8 bases that match TRBD1. V gave up 0 bases and J gave up 6 bases; unmatched junction bases: 7. Per the germline V gene, CDR1 is MGHRA and CDR2 is YSYEKL. CDR3 length: 16 residues. The CDR3 is CASSQDWDRTVQPQHF. The DNA of the CDR3 is TGCGCCAGCAGCCAAGATTGGGACAGGACGGTTCAGCCCCAGCATTTT.

This clonotype occurred a few times. CDR3 sequence (DNA): TGCAGTGCTAGAAACGACCAAGAGACCCAGTACTTC. This codes for CSARNDQETQYF. V and J are TRBV20-1 and TRBJ2-5; D unresolved. Trimming removed 2 bases at V and 0 bases at J, with 4 bases between. The CDR3 spans 12 residues. Per the germline V gene, CDR1 is DFQATT and CDR2 is SNEGSKA (reference sequence).

This clonotype was detected ten times or more. This chain connects TRBV20-1 to TRBJ2-7; TRBD2 aligns across 7 bases. The CDR3 sequence is 13 residues long. Germline CDR1 is DFQATT and CDR2 is SNEGSKA (reference sequence). V was pared by 5 bases and J by 1 base, with 5 bases of the junction left unmatched. CDR3 DNA sequence: TGCAGTGCTGGCGGGAGTGTATCCTACGAGCAGTACTTC. It translates to CSAGGSVSYEQYF.

The chain combines TRBV28 with TRBJ2-5; 13 bases align to TRBD2. The germline CDR1 and CDR2 sequences are MDHEN and SYDVKM. The CDR3 is 17 residues long. V trimming: 3 bases; J trimming: 5 bases; junction bases outside the gene matches: 9. CDR3: CASSFGRTSGSWETQYF. The CDR3 DNA follows: TGTGCCAGCAGTTTCGGCCGGACTAGCGGGAGCTGGGAGACCCAGTACTTC.

The chain recombines TRBV19 with TRBJ1-2, with D unclear. Per the germline V gene, CDR1 is LNHDA and CDR2 is SQIVND (reference sequence). The CDR3 covers 12 residues. Trimming removed 4 bases from V and 6 bases from J, with 9 bases in between. This chain's CDR3 is CASSKVKDGYTF. In nucleotides, the CDR3 is TGTGCCAGTAGTAAGGTCAAGGATGGCTACACCTTC.

The chain uses TRBV24-1 and TRBJ1-2; 10 nucleotides align to TRBD1. The trim removed 2 bases at V and 9 bases at J, leaving 14 bases unmatched. The length of the CDR3 is 17 residues. Germline V gene lookup returns CDR1 KGHDR and CDR2 SFDVKD. DNA of the CDR3: TGTGCCACCAGTGATTCCTCTTTAACCGGGACAGGGGTTAGCTACACCTTC. This translates into CATSDSSLTGTGVSYTF.

Written as DNA, the CDR3 is TGCGCCAGCAGCTTGGTCCCTAGCGGGGGCGCAGCCACAGATACGCAGTATTTT. Translated: CASSLVPSGGAATDTQYF. The chain recombines TRBV5-1 with TRBJ2-3, with 10 bases that match TRBD2. The CDR3 sequence is 18 residues long. Germline CDR1 reads SGHRS; CDR2 reads YFSETQ. The V and J ends lost 0 bases and 2 bases, in that order; junction bases with no gene match: 9.